Below are 10 T cell receptor beta chains sequenced from a single sample in a study of human T cells and chemical hapten exposure. The time point: patch test 1, 2 weeks after DPC sensitization. The treatment is: therapeutic diphenylcyclopropenone sensitization with weekly scalp DPC. TCRdb re-derived calls from the RACE reads in MiXCR, one entry per CDR3 protein. The sample holds 70,000 to 100,000 distinct CDR3 sequences, about 7.5% seen once. The source was whole blood, collected in connection with sensitization to the hapten diphenylcyclopropenone (DPC). The receptors originated from a woman aged 25-40 years with alopecia areata. Some clones in this sample may be carry-over from other donors' samples.

In this sample, this clonotype turned up many times. V and J are TRBV21-1 and TRBJ2-7; TRBD1, as called in the table, went unchecked against the DNA. TRBV21-1 is a pseudogene locus. This CDR3 has 12 amino acids. The CDR3 reads CASLGQAQEQYF. The DNA for the CDR3 is TGTGCCAGCCTCGGACAGGCCCAGGAGCAGTACTTC.

The V call is TRBV7-9, the J call TRBJ2-7; TRBD2 matches at 10 bases. The germline gives CDR1 SEHNR, CDR2 FQNEAQ (reference sequence). This CDR3 has 16 residues. Trimming at V came to 3 bases and at J to 1 base, leaving 6 bases not matched to a gene. The CDR3 sequence is CASSFPTSGESYEQYF. CDR3 coding DNA: TGTGCCAGCAGCTTCCCCACTAGCGGGGAATCCTACGAGCAGTACTTC.

Many counts were recorded for this clonotype. The CDR3 reads CASSSPGGATDTQYF. CDR3 sequence (DNA): TGTGCCAGCAGCAGCCCGGGCGGGGCTACAGATACGCAGTATTTT. The chain combines TRBV3-1 with TRBJ2-3; maybe TRBD2 (6 bases). V lost 5 bases, J lost 3 bases, and 15 bases lay in between. The CDR3 has 15 amino acids. CDR1 LGHDT and CDR2 YNNKEL come from the germline V gene (reference sequence).

This clonotype was detected many times. This chain uses TRBV5-1 with TRBJ1-1; D unresolved. Germline V gives CDR1 SGHRS, CDR2 YFSETQ. Trimming stripped 3 bases from V and 8 bases from J, with 14 bases between. The CDR3 length is 13 residues. CDR3 in amino acids: CASSSISVKEAFF. The CDR3 region has the DNA TGCGCCAGCAGCTCCATCAGCGTTAAGGAAGCTTTCTTT. The complete variable domain, with remaining parts taken from reference TRBV5-1 and TRBJ1-1, reads KAGVTQTPRYLIKTRGQQVTLSCSPISGHRSVSWYQQTPGQGLQFLFEYFSETQRNKGNFPGRFSGRQFSNSRSEMNVSTLELGDSALYLCASSSISVKEAFFGQGTRLTVV.

This clonotype has more than one count but fewer than ten. The rearrangement uses TRBV7-3 and TRBJ2-1; 8 nucleotides align to TRBD2. Germline V gene lookup returns CDR1 SGHTA and CDR2 FQGTGA. The ends lost 1 base at V and 6 bases at J; junction bases unmatched: 2. This CDR3 contains 14 residues. The CDR3 nucleotides are TGTGCCAGCAGCTTAATTGGACTAGCCAATGAGCAGTTCTTC. Residues: CASSLIGLANEQFF.

The sample holds many counts of this clonotype. The rearrangement uses TRBV3-1 and TRBJ2-1; 9 bases match TRBD2. Germline V lookup: CDR1 LGHDT, CDR2 YNNKEL (reference sequence). There are 15 residues in the CDR3. V trimming: 6 bases; J trimming: 5 bases; junction bases outside the gene matches: 8. For the CDR3, the DNA is TGTGCCAGCAGACCCCTAGCGGGGTCCCACAATGAGCAGTTCTTC. Protein sequence: CASRPLAGSHNEQFF.

This clonotype was seen only a few times. The genes are TRBV5-6 and TRBJ1-2; D might be TRBD1 (5 bases). The germline gives CDR1 SGHDT, CDR2 YYEEEE. Trimming took off 3 bases at V and 6 bases at J, with 15 bases between the two ends. There are 14 residues in the CDR3. The CDR3 reads CASSSRRGIHGYTF. The CDR3 bases are TGTGCCAGCAGCTCCCGGCGGGGGATCCATGGCTACACCTTC.

This clonotype was detected ten times or more. The chain is built from TRBV2 and TRBJ1-2; the D is unclear. The CDR3 contains 13 residues. CDR1 and CDR2 from the germline V gene are SNHLY and FYNNEI. V lost 6 bases, J lost 2 bases, and 10 bases lay in between. The CDR3 loop is CASRAGPNYGYTF. The CDR3 DNA reads TGTGCCAGCAGGGCAGGCCCGAACTATGGCTACACCTTC. Full variable domain (outside the CDR3, taken from reference TRBV2 and TRBJ1-2): EPEVTQTPSHQVTQMGQEVILRCVPISNHLYFYWYRQILGQKVEFLVSFYNNEISEKSEIFDDQFSVERPDGSNFTLKIRSTKLEDSAMYFCASRAGPNYGYTFGSGTRLTVV.

This clonotype was recorded a few times. The rearrangement links TRBV27 to TRBJ2-3; D might be TRBD1 or TRBD2, each matching 5 bases. The V end lost 2 bases, the J end lost 2 bases, and 11 bases lay between the germline ends. The germline gives CDR1 MNHEY, CDR2 SMNVEV (reference sequence). This CDR3 is built from 15 residues. The DNA of the CDR3 is TGTGCCAGCAGTTTAGGGGACGCCTCCACAGATACGCAGTATTTT. Translation gives CASSLGDASTDTQYF.

This clonotype appeared many times. The chain joins TRBV11-2 to TRBJ1-2; D not resolved. CDR3 length: 15 amino acids. Between the trimmed V and J ends, which lost 5 bases and 6 bases, there was a span of 19 bases. The germline V gene has CDR1 SGHAT and CDR2 FQNNGV. The CDR3 nucleotides read TGTGCCAGCAGCCCGGATATCATAGGGAGGGATGGCTACACCTTC. Residues: CASSPDIIGRDGYTF.